This is a list of T cell receptor beta chains from one sample in a study of CD8 T cells in ankylosing spondylitis. TCRdb ran MiXCR on the 5' RACE reads and lists one entry per CDR3 protein. Of more than 600,000 distinct CDR3 sequences in the sample, around 20% were seen once. The specimen was blood, either unsorted or a sorted T cell fraction (not recorded which). These receptors were collected from a male donor with ankylosing spondylitis. CDR3s include the opening cysteine and the closing phenylalanine or tryptophan. D genes are given only for firm matches. Size is omitted from some rows. Given values are once, few, many or a class for expanded clones.

CDR3 length,D gene,clone size,J gene,V gene,CDR3 DNA,CDR3 protein
14,-,-,TRBJ2-7,TRBV2,TGTGCCAGCAGTAACCGGGACCCTACCTACGAGCAGTACTTC,CASSNRDPTYEQYF
16,-,-,TRBJ2-1,TRBV4-3,TGCGCCAGCAGCCACAAAGGAAGGGGGACTATAAATGAGCAGTTCTTC,CASSHKGRGTINEQFF
14,TRBD1,few,TRBJ1-4,TRBV7-9,TGTGCCAGCAGCTCACTCCCGGGACAGGGAAAACTGTTTTTT,CASSSLPGQGKLFF
16,-,few,TRBJ2-2,TRBV13,TGTGCCAGCAGCCCCCCCGGGGGCGTTTACACCGGGGAGCTGTTTTTT,CASSPPGGVYTGELFF
14,-,-,TRBJ2-7,TRBV27,TGTGCCAGCAGTCCCTCGTGGGGAGCCTACGAGCAGTACTTC,CASSPSWGAYEQYF
13,TRBD2,few,TRBJ2-7,TRBV19,TGTGCCAGTAGTATGGGACTAGCCGCCGAGCAGTACTTC,CASSMGLAAEQYF
15,-,once,TRBJ2-5,TRBV27,TGTGCCAGCATCCTCCGCCGGGGAAACCAAGAGACCCAGTACTTC,CASILRRGNQETQYF
15,TRBD2,few,TRBJ2-7,TRBV12-3/TRBV12-4,TGTGCCAGCAGTTCCATGAGCGGGAGGCGATACGAGCAGTACTTC,CASSSMSGRRYEQYF
14,-,-,TRBJ2-1,TRBV29-1,TGCAGCGTCTGGGGTGGGGGGCAGTACAATGAGCAGTTCTTC,CSVWGGGQYNEQFF
17,TRBD1,-,TRBJ1-1,TRBV7-9,TGTGCCAGCACCTCGGGACAGGGTCATTCAGTAGGCACTGAAGCTTTCTTT,CASTSGQGHSVGTEAFF
14,-,few,TRBJ1-1,TRBV20-1,TGCAGTGCTAGAGACAGGGCCCTACACACTGAAGCTTTCTTT,CSARDRALHTEAFF
16,TRBD2,-,TRBJ2-3,TRBV29-1,TGCAGCGTTGAAATGGCTAGCGGGAGGGCCGTGGATACGCAGTATTTT,CSVEMASGRAVDTQYF
11,-,few,TRBJ1-2,TRBV18,TGTGCCAGCTCACCGACAGGTTTGAAGACCTTC,CASSPTGLKTF
15,TRBD1,-,TRBJ2-5,TRBV3-1,TGTGCCAGCAGCCAAGGGACAGGGAAGGGAGAGACCCAGTACTTC,CASSQGTGKGETQYF
14,-,few,TRBJ2-7,TRBV4-1,TGCGCCAGCAGCCTCCGGGTTGAGACCTACGAGCAGTACTTC,CASSLRVETYEQYF
14,-,many,TRBJ2-2,TRBV12-3/TRBV12-4,TGTGCCAGCAGCAACCCTCTATACACCGGGGAGCTGTTTTTT,CASSNPLYTGELFF
15,TRBD1,-,TRBJ1-6,TRBV7-9,TGTGCCAGCAGCCCCGGACAGGGGGGGAATTCACCCCTCCACTTT,CASSPGQGGNSPLHF
15,-,-,TRBJ1-5,TRBV20-1,TGCAGTGCTACCCAGGGAGCTTATAGCAATCAGCCCCAGCATTTT,CSATQGAYSNQPQHF
14,-,few,TRBJ2-3,TRBV6-2/TRBV6-3,TGTGCCAGCAGTGGGGGACACCCAACAGATACGCAGTATTTT,CASSGGHPTDTQYF
15,-,few,TRBJ2-1,TRBV12-3/TRBV12-4,TGTGCCAGCAGTTTAAGGCAGGGGAACTACAATGAGCAGTTCTTC,CASSLRQGNYNEQFF
14,-,few,TRBJ1-2,TRBV3-1,TGTGCCAGCAGCCAAGATCTGGCAGGGTTTGGCTACACCTTC,CASSQDLAGFGYTF
15,-,few,TRBJ1-2,TRBV18,TGTGCCAGCTCACCGGGTCCACAGTCCAACTATGGCTACACCTTC,CASSPGPQSNYGYTF
16,TRBD2,once,TRBJ2-7,TRBV3-1,TGTGCCAGCAGCCCCCGAACTAGCGGGAGACTCTACGAGCAGTACTTC,CASSPRTSGRLYEQYF
14,-,few,TRBJ2-1,TRBV5-1,TGCGCCAGCAGCTCAGGAGGCCCCGACAATGAGCAGTTCTTC,CASSSGGPDNEQFF
13,-,-,TRBJ2-7,TRBV18,TGTGCCAGCCTTAGAGAGGATAACTACGAGCAGTACTTC,CASLREDNYEQYF
16,TRBD1,few,TRBJ1-4,TRBV7-8,TGTGCCAGCAGCTTAGCGGGGGGACAGGGGCTCGAAAAACTGTTTTTT,CASSLAGGQGLEKLFF
15,TRBD1,-,TRBJ2-1,TRBV5-1,TGCGCCAGCAGTCTTACTCCGGGACAGAACAATGAGCAGTTCTTC,CASSLTPGQNNEQFF
13,-,few,TRBJ2-7,TRBV7-9,TGTGCCAGCAGCTTAGTTGGGGTTGACGAGCAGTACTTC,CASSLVGVDEQYF
14,TRBD2,-,TRBJ2-3,TRBV27,TGTGCCAGCAGTTTTATGGCGGGGGGGGATACGCAGTATTTT,CASSFMAGGDTQYF
18,TRBD1,-,TRBJ2-3,TRBV18,TGTGCCAGCTCATCTCCCGGGACAGGGATTACTAGCACAGATACGCAGTATTTT,CASSSPGTGITSTDTQYF
16,-,-,TRBJ2-1,TRBV7-8,TGTGCCAGCAACGATAACCGGGACTCATTATCCAATGAGCAGTTCTTC,CASNDNRDSLSNEQFF
15,TRBD2,many,TRBJ2-1,TRBV29-1,TGCAGCGTTGACGGTGGGGCTAGCGGGAGAAGTGAGCAGTTCTTC,CSVDGGASGRSEQFF
10,TRBD1,few,TRBJ2-1,TRBV7-9,TGTGCCACCCAGGGGGTCAGGGTGACCTTC,CATQGVRVTF
13,-,-,TRBJ2-7,TRBV30,TGTGCCTGGAGTCTTCCCCTTGCCCACGAGCAGTACTTC,CAWSLPLAHEQYF
15,-,-,TRBJ1-2,TRBV11-2,TGTGCCAGCAGCCCAGGGTTTAAGGGTAACTATGGCTACACCTTC,CASSPGFKGNYGYTF
15,-,-,TRBJ1-1,TRBV15,TGTGCCACCAGCAGACCCGAGAAGGGGGACACTGAAGCTTTCTTT,CATSRPEKGDTEAFF
13,-,few,TRBJ2-1,TRBV7-8,TGTGCCAGCAGCTCCGCGGCCTACAATGAGCAGTTCTTC,CASSSAAYNEQFF
16,-,few,TRBJ1-5,TRBV12-3/TRBV12-4,TGTGCCAGCAGTTTAGGAAGGAACCTGGGCAATCAGCCCCAGCATTTT,CASSLGRNLGNQPQHF
13,TRBD1,many,TRBJ2-7,TRBV12-3/TRBV12-4,TGTGCCAGCAGTCCGGACAGGGGCCACGAGCAGTACTTC,CASSPDRGHEQYF
14,-,few,TRBJ1-3,TRBV20-1,TGCAGTGCCCCAATTGGGACACTCGGAAACACCATATATTTT,CSAPIGTLGNTIYF
12,-,-,TRBJ1-2,TRBV19,TGTGCCAGTAGTACGAGTTTCGGCGGCTACACCTTC,CASSTSFGGYTF